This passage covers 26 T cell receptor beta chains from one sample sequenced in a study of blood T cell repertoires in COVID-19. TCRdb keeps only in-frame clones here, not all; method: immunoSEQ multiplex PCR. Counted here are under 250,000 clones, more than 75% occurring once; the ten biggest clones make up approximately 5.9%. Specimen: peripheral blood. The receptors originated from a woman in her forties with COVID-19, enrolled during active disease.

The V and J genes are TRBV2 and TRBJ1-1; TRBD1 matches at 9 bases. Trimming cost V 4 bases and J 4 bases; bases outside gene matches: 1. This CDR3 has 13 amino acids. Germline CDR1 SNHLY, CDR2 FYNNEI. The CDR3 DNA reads TGTGCCAGCAGTGGACAGGGGGGCACTGAAGCTTTCTTT. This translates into CASSGQGGTEAFF.

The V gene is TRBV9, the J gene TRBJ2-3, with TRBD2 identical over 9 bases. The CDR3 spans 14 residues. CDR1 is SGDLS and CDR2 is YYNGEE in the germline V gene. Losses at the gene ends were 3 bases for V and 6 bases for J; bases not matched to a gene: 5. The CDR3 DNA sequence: TGTGCCAGCAGCGCGACTAGCGGATCGGATACGCAGTATTTT. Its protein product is CASSATSGSDTQYF.

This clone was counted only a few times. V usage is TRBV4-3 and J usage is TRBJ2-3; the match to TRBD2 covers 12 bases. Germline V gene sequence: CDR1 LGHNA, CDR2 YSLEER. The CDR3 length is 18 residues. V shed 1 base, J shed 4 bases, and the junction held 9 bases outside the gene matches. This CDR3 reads CASSQAPSSGGGADTQYF. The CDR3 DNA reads TGCGCCAGCAGCCAAGCCCCCTCTAGCGGGGGGGGCGCAGATACGCAGTATTTT.

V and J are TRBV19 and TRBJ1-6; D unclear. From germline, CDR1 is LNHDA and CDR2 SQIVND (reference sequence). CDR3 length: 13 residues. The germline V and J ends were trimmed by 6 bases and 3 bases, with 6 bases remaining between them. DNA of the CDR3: TGTGCCAGTAGGACGGGCTATAATTCACCCCTCCACTTT. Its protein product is CASRTGYNSPLHF.

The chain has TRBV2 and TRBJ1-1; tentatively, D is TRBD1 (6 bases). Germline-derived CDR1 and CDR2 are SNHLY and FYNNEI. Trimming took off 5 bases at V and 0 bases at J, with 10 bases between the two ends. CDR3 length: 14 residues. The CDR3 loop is CASSIRGVNTEAFF. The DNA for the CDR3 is TGTGCCAGCAGTATCAGGGGCGTGAACACTGAAGCTTTCTTT.

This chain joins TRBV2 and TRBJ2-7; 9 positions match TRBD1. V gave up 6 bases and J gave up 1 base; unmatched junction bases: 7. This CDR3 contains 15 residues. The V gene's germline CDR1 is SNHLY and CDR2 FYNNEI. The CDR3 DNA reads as TGTGCCAGCAGCCCCCTGGGACAGGGATCCTACGAGCAGTACTTC. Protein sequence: CASSPLGQGSYEQYF.

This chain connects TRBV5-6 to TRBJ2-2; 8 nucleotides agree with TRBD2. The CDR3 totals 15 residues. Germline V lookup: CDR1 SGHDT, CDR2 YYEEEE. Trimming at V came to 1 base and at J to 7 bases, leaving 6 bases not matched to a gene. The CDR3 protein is CASSLRLRGGGELFF. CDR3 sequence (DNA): TGTGCCAGCAGCTTGCGCCTCCGGGGGGGCGGGGAGCTGTTTTTT.

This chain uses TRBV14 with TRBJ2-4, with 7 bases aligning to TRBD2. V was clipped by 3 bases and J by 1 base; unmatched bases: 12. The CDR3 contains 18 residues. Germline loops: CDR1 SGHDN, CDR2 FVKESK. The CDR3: CASSHAGVAGLAKNIQYF. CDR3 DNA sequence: TGTGCCAGCAGCCACGCGGGGGTGGCAGGGCTTGCCAAAAACATTCAGTACTTC. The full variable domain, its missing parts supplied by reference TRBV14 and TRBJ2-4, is EAGVTQFPSHSVIEKGQTVTLRCDPISGHDNLYWYRRVMGKEIKFLLHFVKESKQDESGMPNNRFLAERTGGTYSTLKVQPAELEDSGVYFCASSHAGVAGLAKNIQYFGAGTRLSVL.

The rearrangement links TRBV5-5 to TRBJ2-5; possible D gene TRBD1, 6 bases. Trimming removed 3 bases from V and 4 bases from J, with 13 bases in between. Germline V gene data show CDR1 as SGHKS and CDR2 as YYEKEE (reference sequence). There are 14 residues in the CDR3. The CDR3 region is CASSSPEGVETQYF. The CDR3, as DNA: TGTGCCAGCAGCTCTCCCGAGGGGGTAGAGACCCAGTACTTC.

This CDR3 reads CASSPAPLAGTDTQYF. The CDR3 bases are TGCGCCAGCAGCCCAGCACCGCTAGCGGGCACAGATACGCAGTATTTT. The chain employs TRBV5-1 and TRBJ2-3; TRBD2 agrees at 7 bases. Germline V gene sequence: CDR1 SGHRS, CDR2 YFSETQ. V lost 4 bases, J lost 1 base, and 9 bases stayed unmatched. There are 16 residues in the CDR3.

The CDR3 DNA reads as TGTGCCAGCAGCTTAGCTGGCCTGAGGGCAGATACGCAGTATTTT. The encoded protein is CASSLAGLRADTQYF. The V gene is TRBV7-2, the J gene TRBJ2-3; maybe TRBD2 (5 bases). CDR3 length equals 15 residues. Germline loops: CDR1 SGHTA, CDR2 FQGNSA. V lost 0 bases to trimming and J lost 4 bases, with 11 bases between them. Looking up the rest from reference TRBV7-2 and TRBJ2-3 gives the full variable domain: GAGVSQSPSNKVTEKGKDVELRCDPISGHTALYWYRQSLGQGLEFLIYFQGNSAPDKSGLPSDRFSAERTGGSVSTLTIQRTQQEDSAVYLCASSLAGLRADTQYFGPGTRLTVL.

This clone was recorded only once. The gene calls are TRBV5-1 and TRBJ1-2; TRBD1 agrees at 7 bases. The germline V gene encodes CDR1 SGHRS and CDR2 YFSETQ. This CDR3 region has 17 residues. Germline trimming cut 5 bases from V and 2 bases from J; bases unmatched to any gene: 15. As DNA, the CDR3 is TGCGCCAGCAGGAAGATGACAGGGACCGGAGAGAACTATGGCTACACCTTC. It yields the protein CASRKMTGTGENYGYTF.

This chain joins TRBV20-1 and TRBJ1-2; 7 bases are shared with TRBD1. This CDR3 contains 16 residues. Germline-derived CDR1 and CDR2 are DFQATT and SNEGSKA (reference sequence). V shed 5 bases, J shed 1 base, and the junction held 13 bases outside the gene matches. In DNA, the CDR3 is TGCAGTGCTGGTGGGACAGTACTGGACCTTAACTATGGCTACACCTTC. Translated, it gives CSAGGTVLDLNYGYTF.

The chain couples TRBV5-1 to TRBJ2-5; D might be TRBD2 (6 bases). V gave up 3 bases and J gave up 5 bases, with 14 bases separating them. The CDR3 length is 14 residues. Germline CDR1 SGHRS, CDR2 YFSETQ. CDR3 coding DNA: TGCGCCAGCAGCTGGAGGGGCGGGGATGAGACCCAGTACTTC. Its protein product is CASSWRGGDETQYF.

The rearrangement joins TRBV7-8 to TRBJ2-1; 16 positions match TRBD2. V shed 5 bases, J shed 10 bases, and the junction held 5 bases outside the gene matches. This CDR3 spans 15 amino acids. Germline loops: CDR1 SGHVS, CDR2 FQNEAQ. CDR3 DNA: TGTGCCAGCAGCCTGGGACTAGCGGGAGGGGTGGAGCAGTTCTTC. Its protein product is CASSLGLAGGVEQFF. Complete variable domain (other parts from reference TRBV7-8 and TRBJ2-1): GAGVSQSPRYKVAKRGQDVALRCDPISGHVSLFWYQQALGQGPEFLTYFQNEAQLDKSGLPSDRFFAERPEGSVSTLKIQRTQQEDSAVYLCASSLGLAGGVEQFFGPGTRLTVL.

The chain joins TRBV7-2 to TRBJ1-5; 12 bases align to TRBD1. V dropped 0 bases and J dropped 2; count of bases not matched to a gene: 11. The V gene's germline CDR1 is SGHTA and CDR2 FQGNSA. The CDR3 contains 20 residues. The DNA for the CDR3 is TGTGCCAGCAGCTTAGCTAAAGGGACAGGGGGCGACTTGCGCAATCAGCCCCAGCATTTT. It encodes CASSLAKGTGGDLRNQPQHF.

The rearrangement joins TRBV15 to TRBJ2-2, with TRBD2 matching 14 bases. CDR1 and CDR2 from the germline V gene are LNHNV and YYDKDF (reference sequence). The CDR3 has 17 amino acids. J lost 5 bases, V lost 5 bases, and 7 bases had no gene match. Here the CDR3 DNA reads TGTGCCACCAGCCGCTCAAGACTAGCGGGAGGGACCGGGGAGCTGTTTTTT. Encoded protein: CATSRSRLAGGTGELFF.

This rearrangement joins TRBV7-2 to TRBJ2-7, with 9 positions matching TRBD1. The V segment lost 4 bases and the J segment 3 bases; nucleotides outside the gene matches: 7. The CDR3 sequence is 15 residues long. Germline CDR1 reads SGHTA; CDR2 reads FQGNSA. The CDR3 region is CASSSTGGAGYEQYF. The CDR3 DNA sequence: TGTGCCAGCAGCTCTACAGGGGGCGCAGGCTACGAGCAGTACTTC.

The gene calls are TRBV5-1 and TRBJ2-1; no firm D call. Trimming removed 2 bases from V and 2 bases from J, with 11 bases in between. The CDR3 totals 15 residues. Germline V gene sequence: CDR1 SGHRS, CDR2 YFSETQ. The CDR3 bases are TGCGCCAGCAGCTTCTTGCGAGGAACCTACAATGAGCAGTTCTTC. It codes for CASSFLRGTYNEQFF.

The CDR3 here is CSASRASGGIYEQYF. The CDR3 DNA sequence: TGCAGTGCTAGTCGTGCTAGCGGAGGGATCTACGAGCAGTACTTC. V is TRBV20-1 and J is TRBJ2-7; 7 positions match TRBD2. The V and J ends lost 3 bases and 3 bases, in that order; junction bases with no gene match: 11. Per germline, CDR1 DFQATT and CDR2 SNEGSKA (reference sequence). This CDR3 comprises 15 residues.

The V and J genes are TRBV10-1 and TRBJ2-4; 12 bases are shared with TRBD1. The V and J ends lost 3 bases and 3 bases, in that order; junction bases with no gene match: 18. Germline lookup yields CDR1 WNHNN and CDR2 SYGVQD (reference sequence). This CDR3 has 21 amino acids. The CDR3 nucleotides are TGCGCCAGCAGTGAATCCTTAGCGGGACAGGGGGCATGGAGAGGCAAAAACATTCAGTACTTC. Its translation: CASSESLAGQGAWRGKNIQYF.

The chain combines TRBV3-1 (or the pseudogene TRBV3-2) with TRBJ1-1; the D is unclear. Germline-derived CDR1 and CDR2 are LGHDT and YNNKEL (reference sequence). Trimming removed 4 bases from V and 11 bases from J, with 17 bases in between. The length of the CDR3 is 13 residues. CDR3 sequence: CASSPGIGERAFF. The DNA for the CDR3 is TGTGCCAGCAGCCCGGGGATCGGGGAGCGGGCTTTCTTT.

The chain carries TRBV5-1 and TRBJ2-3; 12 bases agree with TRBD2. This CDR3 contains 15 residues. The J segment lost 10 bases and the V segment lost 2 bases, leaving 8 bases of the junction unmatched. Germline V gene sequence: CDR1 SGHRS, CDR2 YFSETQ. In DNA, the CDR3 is TGCGCCAGCAGCTTATCTAGCGGGGGGGCCTCTGCGCAGTATTTT. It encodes CASSLSSGGASAQYF.

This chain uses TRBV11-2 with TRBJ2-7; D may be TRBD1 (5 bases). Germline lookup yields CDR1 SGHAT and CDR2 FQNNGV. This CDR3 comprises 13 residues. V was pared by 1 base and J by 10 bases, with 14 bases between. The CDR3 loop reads CASSLVVAGIQYF. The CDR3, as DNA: TGTGCCAGCAGCTTAGTAGTGGCAGGGATACAGTACTTC.

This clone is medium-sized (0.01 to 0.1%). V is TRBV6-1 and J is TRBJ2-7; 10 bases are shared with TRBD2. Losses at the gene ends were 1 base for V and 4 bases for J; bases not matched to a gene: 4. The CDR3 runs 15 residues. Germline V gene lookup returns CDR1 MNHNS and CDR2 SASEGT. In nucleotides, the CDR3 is TGTGCCAGCAGTGAAGGGGTAGCGGGAGGATACGAGCAGTACTTC. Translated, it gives CASSEGVAGGYEQYF.

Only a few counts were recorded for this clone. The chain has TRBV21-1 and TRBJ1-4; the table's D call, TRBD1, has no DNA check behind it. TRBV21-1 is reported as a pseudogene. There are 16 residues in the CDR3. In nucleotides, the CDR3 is TGTGCCAGCAGCCCACGCCAGGGGTGCTATAATGAAAAACTGTTTTTT. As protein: CASSPRQGCYNEKLFF.